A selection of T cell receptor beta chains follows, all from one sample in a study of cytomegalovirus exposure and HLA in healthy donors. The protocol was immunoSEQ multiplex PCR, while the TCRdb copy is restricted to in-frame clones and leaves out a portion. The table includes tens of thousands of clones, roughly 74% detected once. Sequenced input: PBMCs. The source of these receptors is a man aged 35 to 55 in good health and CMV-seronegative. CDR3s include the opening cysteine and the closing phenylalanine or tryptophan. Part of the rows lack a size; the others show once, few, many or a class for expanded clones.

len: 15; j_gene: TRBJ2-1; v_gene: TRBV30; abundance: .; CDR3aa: CAWSMGLSSYNEQFF
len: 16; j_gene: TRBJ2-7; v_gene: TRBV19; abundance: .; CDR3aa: CASSPRLAGGPYEQYF
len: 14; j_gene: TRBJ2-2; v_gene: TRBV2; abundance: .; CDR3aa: CASSGLAGAGELFF
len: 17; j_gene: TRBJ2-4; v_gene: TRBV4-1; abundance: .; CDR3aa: CASSPTPGGANSNIQYF
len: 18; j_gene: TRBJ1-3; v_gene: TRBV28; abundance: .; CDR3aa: CASSRPDRSTFSGNTIYF
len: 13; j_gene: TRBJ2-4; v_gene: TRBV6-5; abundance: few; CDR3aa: CASSRTGGGIQYF
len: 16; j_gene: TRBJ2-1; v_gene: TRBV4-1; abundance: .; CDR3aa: CASSQVVQRGDNEQFF
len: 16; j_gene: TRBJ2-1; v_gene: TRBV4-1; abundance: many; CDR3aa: CASSPSSGRYYNEQFF
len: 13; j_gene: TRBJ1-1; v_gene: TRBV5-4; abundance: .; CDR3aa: CASSSPLNTEAFF
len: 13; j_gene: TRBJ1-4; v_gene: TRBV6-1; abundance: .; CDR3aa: CASSEERLRKLFF
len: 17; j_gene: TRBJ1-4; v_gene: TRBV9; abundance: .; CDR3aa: CASSATGGVATNEKLFF
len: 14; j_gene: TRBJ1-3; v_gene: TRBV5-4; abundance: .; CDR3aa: CASSLAGAGNTIYF
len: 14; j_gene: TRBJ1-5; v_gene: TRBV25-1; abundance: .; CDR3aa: CASSGPRANQPQHF
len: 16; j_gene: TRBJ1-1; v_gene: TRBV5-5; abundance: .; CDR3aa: CASSVVGQGVIAEAFF
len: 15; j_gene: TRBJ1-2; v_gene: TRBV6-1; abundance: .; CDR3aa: CASSEFDREDYGYTF
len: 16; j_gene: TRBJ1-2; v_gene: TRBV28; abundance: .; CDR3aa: CASSLVGSGLYYGYTF
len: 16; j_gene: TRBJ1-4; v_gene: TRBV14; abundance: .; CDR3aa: CASSLTGQRRNEKLFF
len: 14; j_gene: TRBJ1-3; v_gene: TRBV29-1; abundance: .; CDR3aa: CSVANRGSGNTIYF
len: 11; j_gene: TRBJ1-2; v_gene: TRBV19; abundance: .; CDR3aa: CASTHGDGYTF
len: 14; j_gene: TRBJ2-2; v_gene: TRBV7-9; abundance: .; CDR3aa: CASSPGVSGGELFF
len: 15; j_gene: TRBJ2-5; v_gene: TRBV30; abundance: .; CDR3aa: CAWSVGASGISEQYF
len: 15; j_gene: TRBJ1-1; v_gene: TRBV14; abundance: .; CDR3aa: CASSRLGQRNTEAFF
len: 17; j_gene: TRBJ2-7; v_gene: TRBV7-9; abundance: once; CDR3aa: CSSSSLPGTASSYEQYF
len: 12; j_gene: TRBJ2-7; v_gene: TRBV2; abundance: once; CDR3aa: CASRPDRGEQYF
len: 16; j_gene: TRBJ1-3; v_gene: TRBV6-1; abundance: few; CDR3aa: CASSEGIGSVGNTIYF
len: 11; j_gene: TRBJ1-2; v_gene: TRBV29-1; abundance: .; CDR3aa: CSVLGRVGYTF
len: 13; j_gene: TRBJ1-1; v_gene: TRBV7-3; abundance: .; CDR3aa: CASRRGGNTEAFF
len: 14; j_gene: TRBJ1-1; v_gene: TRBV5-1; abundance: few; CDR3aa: CASSFEGPYTEAFF
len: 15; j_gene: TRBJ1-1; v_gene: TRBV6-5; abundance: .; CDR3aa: CASSYRPGADTEAFF
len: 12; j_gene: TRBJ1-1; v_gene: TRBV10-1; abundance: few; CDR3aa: CASSEGETEAFF
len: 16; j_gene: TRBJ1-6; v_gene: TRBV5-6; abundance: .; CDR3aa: CASSPVGGSYNSPLHF
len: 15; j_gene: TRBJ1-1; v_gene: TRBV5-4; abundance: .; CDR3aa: CASRRNRDTNTEAFF
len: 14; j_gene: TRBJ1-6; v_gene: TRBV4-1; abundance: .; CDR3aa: CASSQDRVRSPLHF
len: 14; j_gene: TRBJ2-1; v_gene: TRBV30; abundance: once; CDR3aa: CAWSVIRAYNEQFF
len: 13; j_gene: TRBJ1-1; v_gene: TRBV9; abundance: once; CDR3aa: CASSVVSGGVAFF
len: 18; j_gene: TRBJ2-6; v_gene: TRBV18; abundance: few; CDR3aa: CASSPRTGRSSGANVLTF
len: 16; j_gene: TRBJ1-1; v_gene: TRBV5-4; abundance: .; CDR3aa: CASSPLGGAFATEAFF
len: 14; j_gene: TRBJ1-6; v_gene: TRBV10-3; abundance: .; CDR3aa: CAISDQGSRSPLHF
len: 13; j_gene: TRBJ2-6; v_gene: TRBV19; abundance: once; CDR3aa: CATSRTGANVLTF
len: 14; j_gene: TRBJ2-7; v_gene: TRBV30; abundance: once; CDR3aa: CAWSGLRVRSEQYF
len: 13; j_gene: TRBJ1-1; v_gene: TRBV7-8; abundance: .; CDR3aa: CASSPRVYTEAFF
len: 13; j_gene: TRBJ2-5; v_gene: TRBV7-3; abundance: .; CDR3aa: CASSLSGLETQYF
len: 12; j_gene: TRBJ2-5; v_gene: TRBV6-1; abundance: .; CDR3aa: CASSRDKETQYF
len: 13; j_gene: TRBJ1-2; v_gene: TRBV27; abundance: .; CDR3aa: CASSLTGLHGYTF
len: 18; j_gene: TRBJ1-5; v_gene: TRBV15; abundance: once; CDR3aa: CATSRTGMTFNSNQPQHF
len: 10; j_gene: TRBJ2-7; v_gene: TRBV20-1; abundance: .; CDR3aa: CSATYYEQYF
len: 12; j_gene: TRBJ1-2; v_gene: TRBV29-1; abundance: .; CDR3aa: CSVATGNDGYTF
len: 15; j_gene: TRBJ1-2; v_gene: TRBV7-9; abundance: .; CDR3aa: CASSLTGAPGNGYTF
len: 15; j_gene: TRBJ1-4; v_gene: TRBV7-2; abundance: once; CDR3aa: CASSPLSWSNEKLFF
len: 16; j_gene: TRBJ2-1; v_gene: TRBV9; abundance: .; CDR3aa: CASSVESSGADHEQFF
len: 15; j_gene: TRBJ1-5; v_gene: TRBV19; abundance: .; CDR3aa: CASRAQGASNQPQHF
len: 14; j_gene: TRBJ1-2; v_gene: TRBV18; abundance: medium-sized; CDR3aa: CASSPPTESYGYTF
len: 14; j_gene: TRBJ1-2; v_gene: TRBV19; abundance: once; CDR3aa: CASSILTGQGGYTF
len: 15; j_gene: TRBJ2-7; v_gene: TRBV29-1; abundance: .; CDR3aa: CSVEIPRDRVYEQYF